These T cell receptor beta chains were read from a single sample in a study of cytomegalovirus exposure and HLA in healthy donors. Profiling relied on immunoSEQ multiplex PCR, and the TCRdb table lists in-frame clones only, not all of them. This table has around 130,000 clones, just under 80% appearing once. Sequencing was done on a sample of PBMCs. Source of these receptors: a woman in her thirties or forties in good health and CMV-seronegative. Both conserved end residues are part of each CDR3. The D gene is left open where the match is weak. A row's size may be missing; if present it is once, few, many or a size class.

TRBJ2-7 | TRBD1 | . | TRBV19 | TGTGCCAGTAGTGTCGCCGGGACAGGGTCCTACGAGCAGTACTTC | CASSVAGTGSYEQYF
TRBJ1-4 | TRBD1 | . | TRBV18 | TGTGCCAGCTCACCGCCGGGACAGGGCGGGGAAAAACTGTTTTTT | CASSPPGQGGEKLFF
TRBJ1-1 | TRBD1 | . | TRBV5-6 | TGTGCCAGCAGCCCGGGACAGGGCCCTTTCTACCCTGAAGCTTTCTTT | CASSPGQGPFYPEAFF
TRBJ1-1 | TRBD1 | . | TRBV9 | TGTGCCAGCAGCGCCCAGACAGGGGGGAACACTGAAGCTTTCTTT | CASSAQTGGNTEAFF
TRBJ2-3 | TRBD1 | . | TRBV5-1 | TGCGCCAGCAGCTCCGGGACAGGGACTAGCACAGATACGCAGTATTTT | CASSSGTGTSTDTQYF
TRBJ1-1 | TRBD1 | . | TRBV28 | TGTGCCAGCGTTGAGGGGGCACTGAACACTGAAGCTTTCTTT | CASVEGALNTEAFF
TRBJ2-7 | . | . | TRBV2 | TGTGCCAGCAGTGAATCTCAGGACATCTACGAGCAGTACTTC | CASSESQDIYEQYF
TRBJ2-3 | . | once | TRBV7-8 | TGTGCCAGCAGCCACCCCGGACAAGGAGATACGCAGTATTTT | CASSHPGQGDTQYF
TRBJ2-4 | TRBD2 | . | TRBV18 | TGTGCCAGCTCACCATTTTTCTCCGGGACTAGCGGGAAGGACATTCAGTACTTC | CASSPFFSGTSGKDIQYF
TRBJ2-1 | TRBD2 | few | TRBV11-1 | TGTGCCAGTGCATCTAGCGGGAGTTTGGATGAGCAGTTCTTC | CASASSGSLDEQFF
TRBJ2-3 | . | . | TRBV11-3 | TGTGCCAGCAGCTATATCCAGGGTGGTACGCAGTATTTT | CASSYIQGGTQYF
TRBJ2-5 | TRBD2 | . | TRBV7-7 | TGTGCCAGCAGCTCGACTAGCGGGGGGGTGTACCAAGAGACCCAGTACTTC | CASSSTSGGVYQETQYF
TRBJ2-4 | . | . | TRBV28 | TGTGCCAGCAGTTTACGGGAAGCCAAAAACATTCAGTACTTC | CASSLREAKNIQYF
TRBJ1-5 | TRBD1 | . | TRBV19 | TGTGCCAGTAGTCGAAGGACAGGGGATAATCAGCCCCAGCATTTT | CASSRRTGDNQPQHF
TRBJ1-4 | . | . | TRBV7-2 | TGTGCCAGCAGCCGTGGGGCCGATGGGGGGGGAAAACTGTTTTTT | CASSRGADGGGKLFF
TRBJ1-5 | . | . | TRBV28 | TGTGCCAGCAAACTACAGGGTATGGTGCAGCCCCAGCATTTT | CASKLQGMVQPQHF